Each of the 19 T cell receptor beta chains below was sequenced from the same sample in a study of shared clonotypes between healthy human individuals. Profiling relied on immunoSEQ multiplex PCR, and the TCRdb table lists in-frame clones only, not all of them. The profile covers approximately 1,000,000 clones, with approximately 80% appearing a single time and around 0.47% taken by the ten largest. Sequenced: memory CD4+ T cells from PBMCs. The subset is: CD45RA-negative fraction. These receptors originate from a man younger than 30 in good health. Some clones in this sample may be carry-over from other donors' samples.

The rearrangement joins TRBV28 to TRBJ1-4; a possible D gene is TRBD1 (6 bases). This CDR3 is 17 amino acids long. Between the trimmed V and J ends, which lost 4 bases and 3 bases, there was a span of 18 bases. Germline CDR1 MDHEN, CDR2 SYDVKM. The CDR3 DNA sequence: TGTGCCAGCAGTTACGGGGGGGCAGGCCCAGCTAATGAAAAACTGTTTTTT. Protein sequence: CASSYGGAGPANEKLFF.

The genes are TRBV5-6 and TRBJ2-7, with D possibly being TRBD2 (5 bases). V shed 4 bases and J shed 0 bases, with 8 bases lying between them. Germline CDR1 and CDR2: SGHDT and YYEEEE. There are 13 residues in the CDR3. The CDR3: CASSAGNSYEQYF. DNA of the CDR3: TGTGCCAGCAGCGCCGGGAACTCCTACGAGCAGTACTTC.

The chain recombines TRBV6-1 with TRBJ1-4; TRBD1 matches at 8 bases. V trimming: 0 bases; J trimming: 6 bases; junction bases outside the gene matches: 9. This CDR3 contains 17 residues. Germline CDR1 is MNHNS and CDR2 is SASEGT. The chain's CDR3 is CASSEALAGTGDEKLFF. The CDR3 DNA follows: TGTGCCAGCAGTGAAGCGCTCGCCGGGACAGGTGATGAAAAACTGTTTTTT.

V and J are TRBV5-1 and TRBJ2-1, with 7 positions matching TRBD2. This CDR3 has 16 amino acids. Looked up from germline, CDR1 is SGHRS and CDR2 is YFSETQ. Losses at the gene ends were 6 bases for V and 5 bases for J; bases not matched to a gene: 14. CDR3 sequence: CASTGRAAGIHNEQFF. CDR3 bases: TGCGCCAGCACAGGCAGAGCAGCGGGGATACACAATGAGCAGTTCTTC.

The chain joins TRBV18 to TRBJ2-7; D is perhaps TRBD1 (5 bases). This CDR3 contains 16 residues. Germline CDR1 KGHSH, CDR2 LQKENI. V was cut by 6 bases and J by 4 bases, with 22 bases left in between. The CDR3 DNA sequence: TGTGCCAGCTCCCCAAACAGGTTCCTTAAGGGATACGAGCAGTACTTC. It codes for CASSPNRFLKGYEQYF.

The chain joins TRBV14 to TRBJ2-3, with TRBD1 matching 12 bases. J lost 7 bases, V lost 5 bases, and 16 bases had no gene match. The CDR3 totals 18 residues. CDR1 is SGHDN, CDR2 FVKESK, per germline. In DNA, the CDR3 is TGTGCCAGCAGCAACTTGGGACAGGGGGCAATCGGTGTGTATACGCAGTATTTT. It specifies CASSNLGQGAIGVYTQYF.

The chain carries TRBV10-3 and TRBJ2-7; 10 bases align to TRBD2. V lost 4 bases and J lost 3; bases outside the gene matches: 21. The CDR3 has 20 amino acids. Germline V gene lookup returns CDR1 ENHRY and CDR2 SYGVKD. The CDR3 region has the DNA TGTGCCATCAGTGGGACCCCGGGACTAGCGCCCCGAAAGGGGAGCTACGAGCAGTACTTC. It yields the protein CAISGTPGLAPRKGSYEQYF.

The V gene is TRBV9, the J gene TRBJ1-2; D unclear. This CDR3 spans 15 amino acids. Germline CDR1 SGDLS, CDR2 YYNGEE. Trimming removed 0 bases at V and 3 bases at J, with 12 bases between. In DNA form, the CDR3 reads TGTGCCAGCAGCGTAGGGTTAGGACCCGACTATGGCTACACCTTC. Translating it yields CASSVGLGPDYGYTF. Drawing the rest from reference TRBV9 and TRBJ1-2, the complete variable domain is DSGVTQTPKHLITATGQRVTLRCSPRSGDLSVYWYQQSLDQGLQFLIQYYNGEERAKGNILERFSAQQFPDLHSELNLSSLELGDSALYFCASSVGLGPDYGYTFGSGTRLTVV.

This clone came up once. The gene calls are TRBV5-1 and TRBJ2-7; no clear D. The ends were cut back, 0 bases at V and 3 bases at J, with 7 bases in the middle. Germline lookup yields CDR1 SGHRS and CDR2 YFSETQ. CDR3 length: 13 amino acids. The CDR3 reads CASSLVSDYEQYF. The CDR3, as DNA: TGCGCCAGCAGCTTGGTGTCCGACTACGAGCAGTACTTC.

Points on this clone: Other DNA sequences in this specimen translate into the identical CDR3. This sequence joins TRBV9 and TRBJ2-1, with D tentatively TRBD2 (6 bases). V was cut by 0 bases and J by 1 base, with 8 bases left in between. The germline V gene encodes CDR1 SGDLS and CDR2 YYNGEE. The CDR3 has 15 residues. CDR3 nucleotides: TGTGCCAGCAGCGTAGCGGGAGCATCCTACAATGAGCAGTTCTTC. Its translation: CASSVAGASYNEQFF.

The V and J genes are TRBV15 and TRBJ2-7; no clear D. The CDR3 sequence is 13 residues long. Germline V gives CDR1 LNHNV, CDR2 YYDKDF (reference sequence). V was shortened by 1 base and J by 3 bases, with 7 bases between the two germline ends. CDR3 protein: CATSRGLGYEQYF. Written as DNA, the CDR3 is TGTGCCACCAGCAGAGGGTTGGGCTACGAGCAGTACTTC.

The chain has TRBV28 and TRBJ1-2; the D gene is possibly TRBD1 (6 bases). The CDR3 loop spans 14 amino acids. CDR1 and CDR2 from the germline V gene are MDHEN and SYDVKM. V lost 8 bases and J lost 3, with 16 bases in between. The CDR3 here is CASVTGGQDYGYTF. DNA of the CDR3: TGTGCCAGCGTCACGGGGGGGCAGGACTATGGCTACACCTTC.

This rearrangement joins TRBV30 to TRBJ2-7; D may be TRBD1 or TRBD2 (5 bases each). Germline V gives CDR1 GTSNPN, CDR2 SVGIG (reference sequence). This CDR3 spans 13 amino acids. Trimming took off 1 base at V and 4 bases at J, with 11 bases between the two ends. This chain's CDR3 is CAWSGGKGYEQYF. CDR3 sequence (DNA): TGTGCCTGGAGTGGAGGGAAGGGGTACGAGCAGTACTTC. The full variable domain, completed using reference TRBV30 and TRBJ2-7, is SQTIHQWPATLVQPVGSPLSLECTVEGTSNPNLYWYRQAAGRGLQLLFYSVGIGQISSEVPQNLSASRPQDRQFILSSKKLLLSDSGFYLCAWSGGKGYEQYFGPGTRLTVT.

This clone was seen only once. The sample carries other DNA sequences with the same CDR3. This chain joins TRBV30 and TRBJ2-3, with D possibly being TRBD1 (5 bases). Trimming removed 3 bases at V and 6 bases at J, with 10 bases between. Germline V lookup: CDR1 GTSNPN, CDR2 SVGIG (reference sequence). There are 12 residues in the CDR3. The CDR3 reads CAWSPAGDTQYF. The CDR3 DNA reads as TGTGCCTGGAGCCCTGCAGGGGATACGCAGTATTTT.

The CDR3 region is CASSFKGLSTDTQYF. Here the CDR3 DNA reads TGTGCCAGCAGCTTCAAAGGGCTTAGCACAGATACGCAGTATTTT. This rearrangement joins TRBV11-2 to TRBJ2-3; D remains unclear. The germline V gene has CDR1 SGHAT and CDR2 FQNNGV. The CDR3 runs to 15 residues. V lost 3 bases and J lost 0, with 10 bases in between.

There are a few counts of this clone. The gene calls are TRBV28 and TRBJ1-1; D not certain. This CDR3 contains 13 residues. Between the trimmed V and J ends, which lost 6 bases and 11 bases, there was a span of 19 bases. In germline, CDR1 is MDHEN, CDR2 SYDVKM. CDR3 bases: TGTGCCAGCAGCCACATGGGAGCTCTCGGGGCTTTCTTT. It translates to CASSHMGALGAFF.

This chain joins TRBV7-9 and TRBJ1-3; possibly TRBD1 for D (5 bases). This CDR3 region has 17 residues. Germline CDR1 and CDR2: SEHNR and FQNEAQ (reference sequence). V lost 7 bases and J 0 bases, leaving 19 bases between the germline ends. CDR3 DNA sequence: TGTGCCAGCACCCAGACCGCGGGCGGGGGCTCTGGAAACACCATATATTTT. Its translation is CASTQTAGGGSGNTIYF.

Comments on this clone: This CDR3 is also generated by other DNA sequences in the sample. The chain joins TRBV7-2 to TRBJ2-1; D ambiguous. With 5 bases removed from V and 4 bases from J, the gap between germline ends came to 9 bases. This CDR3 contains 13 residues. In germline, CDR1 is SGHTA, CDR2 FQGNSA. The CDR3, as DNA: TGTGCCAGCAGCCCGAGGTTATACAATGAGCAGTTCTTC. This gives the protein CASSPRLYNEQFF. The full variable domain, rest sourced from reference TRBV7-2 and TRBJ2-1, is GAGVSQSPSNKVTEKGKDVELRCDPISGHTALYWYRQSLGQGLEFLIYFQGNSAPDKSGLPSDRFSAERTGGSVSTLTIQRTQQEDSAVYLCASSPRLYNEQFFGPGTRLTVL.

Of note for this clone: Additional DNA sequences in this sample encode the identical CDR3. The V gene is TRBV6-5, the J gene TRBJ2-7; D possibly uses TRBD1 or TRBD2 (5 bases each). V dropped 0 bases and J dropped 5 bases, with 14 bases sitting between them. The germline CDR1 and CDR2 sequences are MNHEY and SVGAGI. This CDR3 region has 15 residues. The CDR3 region is CASSYSNGGGDEQYF. The CDR3 DNA reads TGTGCCAGCAGTTACTCGAATGGGGGTGGCGACGAGCAGTACTTC.